The source of this T cell receptor beta chain is a study of identical twins. A universal primer site was incorporated via template switching, and the cDNA contained unique molecular identifiers. MiXCR, run by TCRdb on the 5' RACE reads, gives a single entry per CDR3 protein. The data contain 200,000 to 250,000 distinct CDR3 sequences, over 13% of them seen just once; the ten biggest clones take up 7% to 9.5%. Germline values: CDR1 MNHNS, CDR2 SASEGT. This CDR3 has 16 residues. V lost 5 bases, J lost 3 bases, and 20 bases lay in between. The sequenced sample consisted of memory (CD45RO+) T cells sorted from blood. This receptor was identified in a woman aged 18 to 35 in good health. The chain links TRBV6-1 to TRBJ2-7; possible D gene TRBD2, 6 bases. The CDR3 loop is CASSPRTPPDYYEQYF. The CDR3 DNA is TGTGCCAGCAGTCCACGGACCCCCCCGGACTACTACGAGCAGTACTTC.